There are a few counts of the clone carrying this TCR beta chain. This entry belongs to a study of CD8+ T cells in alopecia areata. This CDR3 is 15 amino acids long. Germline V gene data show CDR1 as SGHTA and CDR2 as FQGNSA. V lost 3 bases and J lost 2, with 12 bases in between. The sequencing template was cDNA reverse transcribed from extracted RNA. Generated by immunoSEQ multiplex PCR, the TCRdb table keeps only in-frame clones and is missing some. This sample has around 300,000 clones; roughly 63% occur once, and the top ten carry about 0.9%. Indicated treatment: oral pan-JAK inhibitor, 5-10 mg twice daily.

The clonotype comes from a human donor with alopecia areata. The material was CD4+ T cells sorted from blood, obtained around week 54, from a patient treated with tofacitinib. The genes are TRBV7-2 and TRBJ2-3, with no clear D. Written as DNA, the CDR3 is TGTGCCAGCAGCTTTTATGGGCGGAACACAGATACGCAGTATTTT. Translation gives CASSFYGRNTDTQYF.